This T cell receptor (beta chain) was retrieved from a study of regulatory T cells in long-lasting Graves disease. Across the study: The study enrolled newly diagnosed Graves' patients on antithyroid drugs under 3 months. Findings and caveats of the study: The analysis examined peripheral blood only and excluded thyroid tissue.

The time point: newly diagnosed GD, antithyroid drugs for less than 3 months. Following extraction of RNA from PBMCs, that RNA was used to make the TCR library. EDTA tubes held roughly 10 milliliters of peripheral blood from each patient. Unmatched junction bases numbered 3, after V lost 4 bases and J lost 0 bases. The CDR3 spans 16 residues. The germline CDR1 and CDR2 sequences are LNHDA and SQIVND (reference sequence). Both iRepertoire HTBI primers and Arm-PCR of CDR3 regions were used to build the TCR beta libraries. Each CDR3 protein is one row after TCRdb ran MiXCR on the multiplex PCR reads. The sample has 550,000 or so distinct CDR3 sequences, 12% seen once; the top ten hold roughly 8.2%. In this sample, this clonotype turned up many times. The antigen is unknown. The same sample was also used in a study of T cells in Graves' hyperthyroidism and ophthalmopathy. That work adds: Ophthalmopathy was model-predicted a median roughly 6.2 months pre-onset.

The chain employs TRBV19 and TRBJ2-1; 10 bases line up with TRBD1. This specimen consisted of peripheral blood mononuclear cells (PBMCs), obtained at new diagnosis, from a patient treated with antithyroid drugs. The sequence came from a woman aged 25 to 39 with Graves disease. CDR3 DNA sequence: TGTGCCAGTAGTAGGGGACAGGGGAGCTCCTACAATGAGCAGTTCTTC. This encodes CASSRGQGSSYNEQFF.